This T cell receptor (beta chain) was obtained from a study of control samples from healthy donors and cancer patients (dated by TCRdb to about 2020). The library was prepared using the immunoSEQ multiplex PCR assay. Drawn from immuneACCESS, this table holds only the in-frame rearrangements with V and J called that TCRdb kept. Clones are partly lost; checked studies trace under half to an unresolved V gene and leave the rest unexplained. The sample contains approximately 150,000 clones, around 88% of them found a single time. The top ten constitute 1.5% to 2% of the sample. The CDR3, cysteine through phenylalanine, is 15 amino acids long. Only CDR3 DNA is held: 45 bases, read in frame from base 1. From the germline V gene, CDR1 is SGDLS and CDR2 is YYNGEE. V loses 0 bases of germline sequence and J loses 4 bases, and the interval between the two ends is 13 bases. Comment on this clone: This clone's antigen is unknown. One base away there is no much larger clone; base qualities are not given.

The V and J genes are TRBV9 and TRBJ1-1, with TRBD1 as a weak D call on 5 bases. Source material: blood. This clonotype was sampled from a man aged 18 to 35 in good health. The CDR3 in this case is CASSVEAAQGTEAFF. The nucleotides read TGTGCCAGCAGCGTAGAGGCAGCCCAGGGCACTGAAGCTTTCTTT.